The T cell receptor (beta chain) under discussion was sequenced for a study of T cells in Graves' hyperthyroidism and ophthalmopathy. This clonotype occurred many times. The CDR3 consists of 12 residues. Germline CDR1 is DFQATT and CDR2 is SNEGSKA (reference sequence). V lost 8 bases and J lost 4; bases outside the gene matches: 7. TCR beta CDR3 sequences were amplified from RNA transcripts. Primed by the HTBI set, a first-round RT-PCR was run on the TCR CDR3. TCRdb re-derived calls from the multiplex PCR reads in MiXCR, one entry per CDR3 protein. Of almost 350,000 distinct CDR3 sequences listed, approximately 18% are singletons.

The sequenced sample was blood. The chain joins TRBV20-1 to TRBJ2-7, with 8 positions matching TRBD2. The receptor's source is a woman aged 40 to 50 with Graves' ophthalmopathy. Here the CDR3 DNA reads TGCAGTTTCAGCGGGAGATTATACGAGCAGTACTTC. Translating it yields CSFSGRLYEQYF.